This record concerns one TCR beta chain sequence. Germline CDR1 is LNHNV and CDR2 is YYDKDF (reference sequence). The CDR3 is 15 amino acids. V lost 5 bases and J lost 5, with 18 bases in between. This sample was included in a study of control samples from healthy donors and cancer patients. TCRdb keeps only in-frame clones here, not all; method: immunoSEQ multiplex PCR. The sample records about 220,000 clones, about 95% being singletons. The receptor was isolated from a man in his fifties in good health. The chain employs TRBV15 and TRBJ1-1; D is possibly TRBD1 (6 bases). Sequenced: blood. CDR3 bases: TGTGCCACCAGCCCCACACGACAGGTAGGGACTGAAGCTTTCTTT. It encodes CATSPTRQVGTEAFF.